The 25 T cell receptor beta chains in this list originate from one sample, sequenced in a study of early T cells in non-severe SARS-CoV-2 infection. Each CDR3 protein is one row after TCRdb ran MiXCR on the 5' RACE reads. The table includes around 78,000 distinct CDR3 sequences, over 11% detected once. Material: whole blood. The receptors shown here come from an adult who was a healthcare worker with PCR-confirmed SARS-CoV-2 infection or an uninfected control (not recorded which).

This clonotype was counted many times. The rearrangement uses TRBV20-1 and TRBJ2-1; D is uncertain. The CDR3 totals 11 residues. The ends were cut back, 6 bases at V and 5 bases at J, with 8 bases in the middle. From germline, CDR1 is DFQATT and CDR2 SNEGSKA (reference sequence). For the CDR3, the DNA is TGCAGTGCCCGTTACGACAATGAGCAGTTCTTC. It yields the protein CSARYDNEQFF.

The table lists this clonotype with many counts. The V gene is TRBV6-5, the J gene TRBJ2-2; the D is unclear. V was cut by 5 bases and J by 5 bases, with 3 bases left in between. Germline V gene data show CDR1 as MNHEY and CDR2 as SVGAGI. The CDR3 runs to 11 residues. The CDR3 spells CASSATGELFF. The CDR3 DNA reads as TGTGCCAGCAGTGCAACCGGGGAGCTGTTTTTT.

There are a few counts of this clonotype. The chain recombines TRBV4-1 with TRBJ2-1; possible D gene TRBD1, 6 bases. The CDR3 loop spans 13 amino acids. The V end lost 4 bases, the J end lost 8 bases, and 12 bases lay between the germline ends. The germline V gene has CDR1 MGHRA and CDR2 YSYEKL. The CDR3 here is CASSRNRADEQFF. The CDR3 DNA follows: TGCGCCAGCAGCCGGAACAGGGCGGATGAGCAGTTCTTC.

The chain recombines TRBV29-1 with TRBJ2-1; no definite D call. The germline V gene encodes CDR1 SQVTM and CDR2 ANQGSEA. This CDR3 region has 14 residues. V lost 0 bases and J 6 bases, leaving 12 bases between the germline ends. This chain's CDR3 is CSVEDPTRPNEQFF. CDR3 DNA sequence: TGCAGCGTTGAAGATCCAACCCGACCCAATGAGCAGTTCTTC.

The chain links TRBV7-3 to TRBJ2-1; 8 bases align to TRBD1. Germline V gene sequence: CDR1 SGHTA, CDR2 FQGTGA. V lost 5 bases to trimming and J lost 8 bases; unmatched junction nucleotides: 11. The CDR3 has 15 amino acids. The CDR3 DNA reads as TGTGCCAGCAGCCAGGCCGGACAGGGTTGGGATGAGCAGTTCTTC. Its protein product is CASSQAGQGWDEQFF.

A few counts support this clonotype. The genes are TRBV7-2 and TRBJ2-5; D perhaps matches TRBD1 (5 bases). Germline V gene data show CDR1 as SGHTA and CDR2 as FQGNSA. The CDR3 has 16 amino acids. The germline V and J ends were trimmed by 1 base and 5 bases, with 17 bases remaining between them. For the CDR3, the DNA is TGTGCCAGCAGCTTAGATTGGGGCCGAGCTTGGGAGACCCAGTACTTC. Translating gives CASSLDWGRAWETQYF. The full variable domain, rest sourced from reference TRBV7-2 and TRBJ2-5, is GAGVSQSPSNKVTEKGKDVELRCDPISGHTALYWYRQSLGQGLEFLIYFQGNSAPDKSGLPSDRFSAERTGGSVSTLTIQRTQQEDSAVYLCASSLDWGRAWETQYFGPGTRLLVL.

The V gene is TRBV7-9, the J gene TRBJ1-1; unclear D gene. V was shortened by 5 bases and J by 3 bases, with 7 bases between the two germline ends. There are 12 residues in the CDR3. Germline CDR1 is SEHNR and CDR2 is FQNEAQ (reference sequence). DNA for the CDR3: TGTGCCAGCAGCCACGGACACACTGAAGCTTTCTTT. It specifies CASSHGHTEAFF.

The chain uses TRBV14 and TRBJ2-7; no reliable D call. V was clipped by 1 base and J by 6 bases, with 10 bases between them. CDR1 is SGHDN and CDR2 is FVKESK in the germline V gene. The CDR3 loop spans 13 amino acids. In DNA form, the CDR3 reads TGTGCCAGCAGCCAAGTTACCGGGCCCGAGCAGTACTTC. Amino acid sequence: CASSQVTGPEQYF.

The chain links TRBV20-1 to TRBJ2-1; D remains unclear. This CDR3 is 14 amino acids long. V was pared by 6 bases and J by 0 bases, with 12 bases between. In germline, CDR1 is DFQATT, CDR2 SNEGSKA (reference sequence). The CDR3 sequence is CSAPVGSSYNEQFF. For the CDR3, the DNA is TGCAGTGCCCCAGTTGGTTCCTCCTACAATGAGCAGTTCTTC.

V usage is TRBV11-2 and J usage is TRBJ2-3, with D perhaps matching TRBD2 (6 bases). Germline values: CDR1 SGHAT, CDR2 FQNNGV. V was cut by 5 bases and J by 1 base, with 13 bases left in between. CDR3 size: 15 residues. As DNA, the CDR3 is TGTGCCAGCAGCCTTGGGGCGGGGCGCACAGATACGCAGTATTTT. This encodes CASSLGAGRTDTQYF.

There are a few counts of this clonotype. V and J are TRBV11-2 and TRBJ2-3; 9 bases agree with TRBD2. CDR1 and CDR2 (germline): SGHAT, FQNNGV. The ends lost 3 bases at V and 6 bases at J; junction bases unmatched: 4. This CDR3 contains 14 residues. In DNA form, the CDR3 reads TGTGCCAGCAGCTTGAGACTAGCGGCCGATACGCAGTATTTT. This encodes CASSLRLAADTQYF.

This clonotype was counted a few times. The junction and the germline gene differ at one end; a read error may be behind it. This chain connects TRBV7-6 to TRBJ2-1; D gene ambiguous. The CDR3 has 13 amino acids. Germline CDR1 SGHVS, CDR2 FNYEAQ. This CDR3 is CVSSLAPNNEQFF. The CDR3 DNA follows: TGTGTCAGCAGCTTAGCCCCAAACAATGAGCAGTTCTTC. Drawing the rest from reference TRBV7-6 and TRBJ2-1, the complete variable domain is GAGVSQSPRYKVTKRGQDVALRCDPISGHVSLYWYRQALGQGPEFLTYFNYEAQQDKSGLPNDRFSAERPEGSISTLTIQRTEQRDSAMYRCVSSLAPNNEQFFGPGTRLTVL.

This clonotype occurred many times. The J gene is TRBJ2-5, the V gene TRBV23-1; maybe TRBD2 (5 bases). TRBV23-1 is noted as an ORF with a role that remains uncertain. This CDR3 contains 16 residues. V was trimmed by 10 bases and J by 3 bases, leaving 24 bases between them. CDR3 in amino acids: CATLTDSLKLKETQYF. The CDR3 DNA sequence: TGCGCCACCCTGACGGACTCTTTGAAGTTAAAAGAGACCCAGTACTTC.

At least ten counts were recorded for this clonotype. The chain couples TRBV28 to TRBJ1-5; no reliable D call. V was shortened by 5 bases and J by 8 bases, with 19 bases between the two germline ends. CDR1 is MDHEN and CDR2 is SYDVKM in the germline V gene. The CDR3 is 15 amino acids. The DNA for the CDR3 is TGTGCCAGCAGTCCCGCGTCGGCCAGGATCGAGCCCCAGCATTTT. This encodes CASSPASARIEPQHF.

The V and J genes are TRBV5-1 and TRBJ2-3, with D maybe TRBD1 (6 bases). This CDR3 contains 15 residues. CDR1 is SGHRS, CDR2 YFSETQ, per germline. Trimming pared 2 bases from V and 6 bases from J, leaving 16 bases between. CDR3 sequence reads: CASSFNAGAGDTQYF. The CDR3, as DNA: TGCGCCAGCAGCTTCAACGCAGGGGCCGGGGATACGCAGTATTTT.

The V and J genes are TRBV6-2 or TRBV6-3 and TRBJ1-1; D gene unclear. This CDR3 has 13 residues. V was shortened by 2 bases and J by 8 bases, with 12 bases between the two germline ends. Germline V CDR1 and CDR2: MNHEY, SVGEGT. CDR3 bases: TGTGCCAGCAGTTACGTCCCGGAGGGAGAAGCTTTCTTT. It encodes CASSYVPEGEAFF.

The chain couples TRBV9 to TRBJ2-3; D gene ambiguous. The CDR3 has 11 amino acids. Germline V gene sequence: CDR1 SGDLS, CDR2 YYNGEE. V was clipped by 3 bases and J by 4 bases, with 3 bases between them. For the CDR3, the DNA is TGTGCCAGCAGCGGCGCAGATACGCAGTATTTT. It specifies CASSGADTQYF.

This rearrangement joins TRBV5-1 to TRBJ2-1; 11 bases map to TRBD2. The CDR3 loop spans 16 amino acids. The junction had 10 bases not matched to a gene; V was cut back by 4 bases and J by 7 bases. Germline values: CDR1 SGHRS, CDR2 YFSETQ. The CDR3: CASSPNSGRAGNEQFF. In DNA form, the CDR3 reads TGCGCCAGCAGCCCGAATAGCGGGAGGGCCGGGAATGAGCAGTTCTTC.

The chain employs TRBV6-1 and TRBJ2-3; 10 bases line up with TRBD2. Germline CDR1 is MNHNS and CDR2 is SASEGT. The CDR3 sequence is 15 residues long. V was pared by 4 bases and J by 0 bases, with 1 base of the junction left unmatched. The CDR3 loop reads CASSGLAGSTDTQYF. In DNA form, the CDR3 reads TGTGCCAGCAGTGGACTAGCGGGTAGCACAGATACGCAGTATTTT.

This clonotype was detected a few times. The CDR3 bases are TGCGCCAGCAGCCACGAGCCGCGGTCAGATACGCAGTATTTT. This gives the protein CASSHEPRSDTQYF. This sequence joins TRBV4-1 and TRBJ2-3; D unresolved. This CDR3 is 14 amino acids long. Looked up from germline, CDR1 is MGHRA and CDR2 is YSYEKL. V was clipped by 3 bases and J by 4 bases, with 11 bases between them.

The chain has TRBV7-8 and TRBJ2-6, with D perhaps matching TRBD1 (6 bases). Germline-derived CDR1 and CDR2 are SGHVS and FQNEAQ. Trimming removed 3 bases at V and 12 bases at J, with 15 bases between. The CDR3 extends over 14 amino acids. The CDR3 spells CASSFEQGLGVLTF. Written as DNA, the CDR3 is TGTGCCAGCAGCTTTGAACAGGGCCTCGGCGTCCTGACTTTC.

This clonotype has more than one count but fewer than ten. V and J are TRBV5-1 and TRBJ2-1, with D tentatively TRBD1 (5 bases). The CDR3 length is 16 residues. V was pared by 0 bases and J by 0 bases, with 10 bases between. Germline V lookup: CDR1 SGHRS, CDR2 YFSETQ. CDR3 sequence reads: CASSLVLRGSYNEQFF. DNA for the CDR3: TGCGCCAGCAGCTTGGTCCTAAGGGGCTCCTACAATGAGCAGTTCTTC.

This clonotype was counted between two and nine times. This sequence joins TRBV11-2 and TRBJ1-2; 7 nucleotides match TRBD1. Germline-derived CDR1 and CDR2 are SGHAT and FQNNGV. V dropped 4 bases and J dropped 7; count of bases not matched to a gene: 12. The CDR3 is made up of 15 amino acids. CDR3 sequence reads: CASSYDSTGHTGYTF. The DNA for the CDR3 is TGTGCCAGCAGCTACGACTCGACAGGGCATACTGGCTACACCTTC.

A few counts support this clonotype. The V gene is TRBV29-1, the J gene TRBJ2-1; the D gene is possibly TRBD2 (5 bases). Germline CDR1 SQVTM, CDR2 ANQGSEA. The CDR3 runs 13 residues. Trimming cost V 4 bases and J 4 bases, with 11 bases left between them. The CDR3 DNA sequence: TGCAGCGTTGCTAGCCAAGGTTACAATGAGCAGTTCTTC. Amino acid sequence: CSVASQGYNEQFF.

This clonotype showed up just a few times. The chain combines TRBV7-6 with TRBJ2-3; 9 bases are a match to TRBD2. Per germline, CDR1 SGHVS and CDR2 FNYEAQ. This CDR3 region has 15 residues. The trim removed 2 bases at V and 2 bases at J, leaving 2 bases unmatched. CDR3 sequence (DNA): TGTGCCAGCAGCTTACTAGCGGGGTCCACAGATACGCAGTATTTT. It codes for CASSLLAGSTDTQYF.